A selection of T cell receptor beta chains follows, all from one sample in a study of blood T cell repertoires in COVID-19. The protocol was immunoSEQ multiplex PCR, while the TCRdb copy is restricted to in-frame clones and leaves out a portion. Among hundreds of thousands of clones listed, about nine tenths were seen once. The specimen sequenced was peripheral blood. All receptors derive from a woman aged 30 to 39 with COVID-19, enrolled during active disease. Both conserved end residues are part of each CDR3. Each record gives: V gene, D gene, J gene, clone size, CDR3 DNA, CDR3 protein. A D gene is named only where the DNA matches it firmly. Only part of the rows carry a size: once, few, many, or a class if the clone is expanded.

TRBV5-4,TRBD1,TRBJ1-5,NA,TGTGCCAGCAGCGCCGACAGGGATCAGCCCCAGCATTTT,CASSADRDQPQHF
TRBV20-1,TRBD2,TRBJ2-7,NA,TGCAGTGCTAGTCATACTAGCGGGACCTACGAGCAGTACTTC,CSASHTSGTYEQYF
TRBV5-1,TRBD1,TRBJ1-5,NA,TGCGCCAGCACCTTAACAGGGGGCGGTCAGCCCCAGCATTTT,CASTLTGGGQPQHF
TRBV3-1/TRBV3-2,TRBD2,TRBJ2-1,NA,TGTGCCAGCAGCCTCGGACTAGCGGGGGGCCTAGAGCAGTTCTTC,CASSLGLAGGLEQFF
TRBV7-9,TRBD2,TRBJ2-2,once,TGTGCCAGCAGCCCGATCTTAGCGGGGGATACCGGGGAGCTGTTTTTT,CASSPILAGDTGELFF
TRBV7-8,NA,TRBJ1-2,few,TGTGCCAGCAGCTCCTGGGGGGTAGGGTCGGATGACTATGGCTACACCTTC,CASSSWGVGSDDYGYTF
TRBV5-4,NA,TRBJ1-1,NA,TGTGCCAGCAGTGGGGGGGTGAACACTGAAGCTTTCTTT,CASSGGVNTEAFF
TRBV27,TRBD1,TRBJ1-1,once,TGTGCCAGCCGACCCGGGACAGGGTTTTATCGGAACACTGAAGCTTTCTTT,CASRPGTGFYRNTEAFF
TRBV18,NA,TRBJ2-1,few,TGTGCCAGCTCCCCCGGGGAGTACAATGAGCAGTTCTTC,CASSPGEYNEQFF
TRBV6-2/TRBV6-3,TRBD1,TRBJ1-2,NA,TGTGCCAGCAGCCCAAACCCAGACAGGGTGGGCTATGGCTACACCTTC,CASSPNPDRVGYGYTF
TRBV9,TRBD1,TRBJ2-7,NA,TGTGCCAGCAGCGTCGAGGGACAGGGGGCCATCTACGAGCAGTACTTC,CASSVEGQGAIYEQYF
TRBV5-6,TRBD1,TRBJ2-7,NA,TGTGCCAGCAGCTGGGGACAGGCGGAAGCCTACGAGCAGTACTTC,CASSWGQAEAYEQYF
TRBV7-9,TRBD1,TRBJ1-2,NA,TGTGCCAGCAGCCTTGGACAGGACCTTAACTATGGCTACACCTTC,CASSLGQDLNYGYTF
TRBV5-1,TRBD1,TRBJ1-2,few,TGCGCCAGCAGCTTTAAAGACAGGGTCCGCTCTGGCTACACCTTC,CASSFKDRVRSGYTF
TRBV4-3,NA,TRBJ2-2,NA,TGCGCCAGCAGCCAAGGGCAGCAGGGCGGCGGTTTCGAGCTGTTTTTT,CASSQGQQGGGFELFF
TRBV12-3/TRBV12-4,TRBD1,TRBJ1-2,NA,TGTGCCAGCAGTCTCGGGACAGACTATGGCTACACCTTC,CASSLGTDYGYTF
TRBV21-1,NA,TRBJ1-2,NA,TGTGCCAGCAGCAACTTCCTACTTCCGGGACAGGGGTGTAGAGACGATGGCTACACCTTC,CASSNFLLPGQGCRDDGYTF
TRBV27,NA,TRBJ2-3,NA,TGTGCCAGCAGTTTGGGGAGGTCTCGCAGCGCAGATACGCAGTATTTT,CASSLGRSRSADTQYF
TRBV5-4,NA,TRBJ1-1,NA,TGTGCCAGCAGCACCGGACAGTCGCCGAACACTGAAGCTTTCTTT,CASSTGQSPNTEAFF
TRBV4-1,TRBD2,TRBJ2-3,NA,TGCGCCAGCAGCCAAGAAGCAGCGGGGAGGGGAGATACGCAGTATTTT,CASSQEAAGRGDTQYF
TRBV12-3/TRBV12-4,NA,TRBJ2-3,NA,TGTGCCAGCAGTCTCCAGGGCTCTGATACGCAGTATTTT,CASSLQGSDTQYF
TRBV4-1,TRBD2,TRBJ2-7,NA,TGCGCCAGCAGCCTCGGGGGGGGCCTTTCCGAGCAGTACTTC,CASSLGGGLSEQYF
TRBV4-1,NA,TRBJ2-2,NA,TGCGCCAGCAGCCTAGGTATGGTGGTGCAGGGGCCGAAAACGAACACCGGGGAGCTGTTTTTT,CASSLGMVVQGPKTNTGELFF
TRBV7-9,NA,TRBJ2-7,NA,TGTGCCAGCAGCGGACGGGGTCTTGGGCAGTACTTC,CASSGRGLGQYF
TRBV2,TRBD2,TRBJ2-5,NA,TGTGCCAGCAGTGAATGGACTAGCGGGAGCAGGGACCAAGAGACCCAGTACTTC,CASSEWTSGSRDQETQYF
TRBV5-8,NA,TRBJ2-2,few,TGTGCCAGCAGGAAACGTGCAGCGAACACCGGGGAGCTGTTTTTT,CASRKRAANTGELFF
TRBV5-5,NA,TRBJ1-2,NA,TGTGCCAGCAGCTTGGGTACAGTAAACTATGGCTACACCTTC,CASSLGTVNYGYTF
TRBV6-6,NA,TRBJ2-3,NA,TGTGCCAGCAGTCCCCCGGGTCCCGGTCGAAATACGCAGTATTTT,CASSPPGPGRNTQYF
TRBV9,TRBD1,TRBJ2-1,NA,TGTGCCAGCAGCGGTAGACAGGGGGTAGGTGAGCAGTTCTTC,CASSGRQGVGEQFF